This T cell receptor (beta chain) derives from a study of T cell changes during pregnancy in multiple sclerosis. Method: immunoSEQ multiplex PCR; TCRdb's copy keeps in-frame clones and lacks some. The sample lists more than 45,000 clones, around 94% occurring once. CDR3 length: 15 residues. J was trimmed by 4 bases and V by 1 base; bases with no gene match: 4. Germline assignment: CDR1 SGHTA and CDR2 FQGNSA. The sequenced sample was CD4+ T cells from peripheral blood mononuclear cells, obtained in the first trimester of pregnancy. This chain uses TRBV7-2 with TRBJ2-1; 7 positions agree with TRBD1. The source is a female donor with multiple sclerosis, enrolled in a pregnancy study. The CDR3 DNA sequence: TGTGCCAGCAGCTTAGAGACAGGGCCATACAATGAGCAGTTCTTC. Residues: CASSLETGPYNEQFF. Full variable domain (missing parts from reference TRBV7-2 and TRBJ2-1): GAGVSQSPSNKVTEKGKDVELRCDPISGHTALYWYRQSLGQGLEFLIYFQGNSAPDKSGLPSDRFSAERTGGSVSTLTIQRTQQEDSAVYLCASSLETGPYNEQFFGPGTRLTVL.